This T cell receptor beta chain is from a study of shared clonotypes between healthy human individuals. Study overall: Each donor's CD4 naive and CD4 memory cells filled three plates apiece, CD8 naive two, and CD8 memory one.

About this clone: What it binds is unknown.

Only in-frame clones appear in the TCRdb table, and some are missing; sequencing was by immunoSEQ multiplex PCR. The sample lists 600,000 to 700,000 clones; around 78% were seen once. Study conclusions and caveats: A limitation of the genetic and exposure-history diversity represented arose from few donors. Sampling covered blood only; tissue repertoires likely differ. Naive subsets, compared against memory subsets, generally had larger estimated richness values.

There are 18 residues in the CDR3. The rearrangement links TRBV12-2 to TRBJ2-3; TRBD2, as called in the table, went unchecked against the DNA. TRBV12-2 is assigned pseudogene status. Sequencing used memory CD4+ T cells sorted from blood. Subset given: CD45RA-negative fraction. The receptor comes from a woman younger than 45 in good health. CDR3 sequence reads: CASRYGGLAGGYTDTQYF. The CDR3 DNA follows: TGTGCAAGTCGCTACGGGGGACTAGCGGGAGGGTACACAGATACGCAGTATTTT.